This TCR beta chain is from a study of T cell responses to AZD1222 COVID-19 vaccine. Study-wide findings and caveats: The study found vaccine-associated CD4 TCRs spanning spike, dominant at 160-218 and 743-854. Reportedly, close to half of spike-specific TCRs are directed against unmutated variant regions. Donors were largely white British and mainly female; clonal diversity was possibly underestimated. At study baseline, merely about 6 AZD1222 recipients were seropositive.

About this clone: Its target is not known.

The CDR3 is made up of 17 amino acids. V was pared by 0 bases and J by 0 bases, with 2 bases of the junction left unmatched. The germline gives CDR1 KGHSH, CDR2 LQKENI. Sequencing was performed with immunoSEQ multiplex PCR; in TCRdb, only in-frame clones are kept and a portion is missing. The table has around 210,000 clones, roughly 94% seen once; the top ten hold 1.7%. The source is an adult who received the MenACWY meningococcal vaccine as a control. Sample: peripheral blood, taken 28 days after the second dose of the MenACWY control vaccine. The chain combines TRBV18 with TRBJ1-4; the match to TRBD1 covers 9 bases. CDR3: CASSPPGQGSTNEKLFF. In DNA form, the CDR3 reads TGTGCCAGCTCACCACCAGGACAGGGGTCAACTAATGAAAAACTGTTTTTT. The whole variable domain, filled in from reference TRBV18 and TRBJ1-4, reads NAGVMQNPRHLVRRRGQEARLRCSPMKGHSHVYWYRQLPEEGLKFMVYLQKENIIDESGMPKERFSAEFPKEGPSILRIQQVVRGDSAAYFCASSPPGQGSTNEKLFFGSGTQLSVL.